This paragraph reports one T cell receptor beta chain. Its antigen is still unknown. These data are taken from a study of shared clonotypes between healthy human individuals. Study-wide points: Rarefaction curves obtained for sorted subsets showed sequencing incomplete despite large depth.

Germline assignment: CDR1 MNHEY and CDR2 SMNVEV (reference sequence). The CDR3 covers 15 residues. V trimming: 5 bases; J trimming: 4 bases; junction bases outside the gene matches: 9. Produced via immunoSEQ multiplex PCR; TCRdb's table is partial and in-frame only. The sample yields 2 million to 2.5 million clones, about 92% seen once. The material sequenced was naive CD4+ T cells from PBMCs. Subset in this sample: CD45RA+ positively selected. The TCR was taken from a man between 18 and 29 years old in good health. Some clones in this sample may be carry-over from other donors' samples. The gene calls are TRBV27 and TRBJ2-7; 9 bases map to TRBD2. In DNA form, the CDR3 reads TGTGCCAGCAGTCCGCGTGGGGGACTAGCATACGAGCAGTACTTC. It encodes CASSPRGGLAYEQYF.